The clone carrying this T cell receptor beta chain has just one count. This CDR3 contains 11 residues. CDR1 and CDR2 from the germline V gene are SGHRS and YFSETQ. Trimming cost V 5 bases and J 3 bases, with 6 bases left between them. This sample is part of a study of T cell changes during pregnancy in multiple sclerosis. The repertoire was sequenced with immunoSEQ multiplex PCR; TCRdb's copy has only in-frame clones and lacks some. In the table there are about 40,000 clones, approximately 91% of which are singletons. The sequence was obtained from a female donor with multiple sclerosis, enrolled in a pregnancy study. The material was CD8+ T cells from peripheral blood mononuclear cells, obtained in the first trimester of pregnancy. The V call is TRBV5-1, the J call TRBJ2-7, with unresolved D. The CDR3 spells CASRSSYEQYF. Here the CDR3 DNA reads TGCGCCAGCAGATCCAGCTACGAGCAGTACTTC. The whole variable domain, remainder taken from reference TRBV5-1 and TRBJ2-7, is KAGVTQTPRYLIKTRGQQVTLSCSPISGHRSVSWYQQTPGQGLQFLFEYFSETQRNKGNFPGRFSGRQFSNSRSEMNVSTLELGDSALYLCASRSSYEQYFGPGTRLTVT.